This T cell receptor beta chain emerged from a study of radiation and T cells in renal cell carcinoma. Turning to this clone: One end of the junction fails to match germline, which may point to a read error.

This sample's time point: baseline pretreatment blood. Specified treatment: 15 Gy SBRT to primary tumor, nephrectomy 4 weeks later. Germline V CDR1 and CDR2: SNHLY, FYNNEI. CDR3 length equals 11 residues. Here immunoSEQ multiplex PCR was the method, and the copy in TCRdb shows in-frame clones only, minus some. The table has some 150,000 clones, about 88% seen once; the top ten hold 12%. The clonotype was recovered from a woman aged 45 to 65 with renal cell carcinoma. The gene calls are TRBV2 and TRBJ1-4; TRBD1 is a possible D gene (5 bases). The specimen comprised blood, sampled from a patient whose treatment included radiotherapy and nephrectomy. In nucleotides, the CDR3 is TGTGCCAGCAGTTCGCTTGGGGCATCAGGGTTT. Translation: CASSSLGASGF.